This T cell receptor beta chain appears in the sequencing data of a study of T cells in Graves' hyperthyroidism and ophthalmopathy. Findings of the study overall: Researchers report that a 13 V-J model separated ophthalmopathy from stable hyperthyroidism. Peripheral blood also featured most of the thyroid clonotypes expanded above 0.001.

Note on this clonotype: Its specificity is not known.

Template material for amplifying TCR beta CDR3 regions consisted of RNA transcripts. Initially, a first-round RT-PCR of the TCR CDR3 employed the HTBI primer set. TCRdb itself ran the multiplex PCR reads through MiXCR, one entry per CDR3 protein. This table has about 840,000 distinct CDR3 sequences, 35% to 45% appearing once. Germline loops: CDR1 DFQATT, CDR2 SNEGSKA (reference sequence). Trimming stripped 8 bases from V and 1 base from J, with 17 bases between. This CDR3 region has 14 residues. Patients aged 18 to 65 had newly diagnosed hyperthyroidism that had lasted under 2 months. Sample: blood. The TCR sequence derives from a man aged 18 to 30 with Graves' hyperthyroidism. The rearrangement links TRBV20-1 to TRBJ2-5; perhaps TRBD2 as D (5 bases). CDR3 loop: CSSVAGSLQETQYF. CDR3 DNA: TGCAGTTCGGTGGCGGGCTCACTCCAAGAGACCCAGTACTTC.